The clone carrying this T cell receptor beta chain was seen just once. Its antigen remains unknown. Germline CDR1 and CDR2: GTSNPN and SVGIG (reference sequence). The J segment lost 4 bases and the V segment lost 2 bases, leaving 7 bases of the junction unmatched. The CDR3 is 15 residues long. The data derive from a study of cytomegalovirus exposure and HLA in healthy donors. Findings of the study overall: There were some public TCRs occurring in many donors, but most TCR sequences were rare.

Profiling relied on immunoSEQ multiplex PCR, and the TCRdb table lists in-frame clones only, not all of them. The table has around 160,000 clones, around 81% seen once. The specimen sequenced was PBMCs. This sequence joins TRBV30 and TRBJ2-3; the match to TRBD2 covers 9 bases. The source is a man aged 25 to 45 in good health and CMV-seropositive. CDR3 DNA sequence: TGTGCCTGGAGTCTCAGCGGGGGGCGGGCAGATACGCAGTATTTT. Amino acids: CAWSLSGGRADTQYF.